Given below is one T cell receptor beta chain in context. The V end was cut by 8 bases, the J end by 2 bases, with 18 bases between. The CDR3 is made up of 15 amino acids. From germline, CDR1 is SEHNR and CDR2 FQNEAQ (reference sequence). The sample originates from a study of shared clonotypes between healthy human individuals. Profiled with immunoSEQ multiplex PCR; TCRdb holds only in-frame clones, not every one. This table has around 2.5 million clones, under 95% appearing once. The gene calls are TRBV7-9 and TRBJ2-5; D may correspond to TRBD1 or TRBD2 (6 bases each). Material: naive CD4+ T cells from PBMCs. The sample's subset: CD45RA+ positively selected. The TCR originated in a man aged 18 to 29 in good health. Some clones in this sample may be carry-over from other donors' samples. The CDR3 region is CASGGLTGQQETQYF. In DNA, the CDR3 is TGTGCCAGCGGAGGGCTTACTGGACAGCAAGAGACCCAGTACTTC.